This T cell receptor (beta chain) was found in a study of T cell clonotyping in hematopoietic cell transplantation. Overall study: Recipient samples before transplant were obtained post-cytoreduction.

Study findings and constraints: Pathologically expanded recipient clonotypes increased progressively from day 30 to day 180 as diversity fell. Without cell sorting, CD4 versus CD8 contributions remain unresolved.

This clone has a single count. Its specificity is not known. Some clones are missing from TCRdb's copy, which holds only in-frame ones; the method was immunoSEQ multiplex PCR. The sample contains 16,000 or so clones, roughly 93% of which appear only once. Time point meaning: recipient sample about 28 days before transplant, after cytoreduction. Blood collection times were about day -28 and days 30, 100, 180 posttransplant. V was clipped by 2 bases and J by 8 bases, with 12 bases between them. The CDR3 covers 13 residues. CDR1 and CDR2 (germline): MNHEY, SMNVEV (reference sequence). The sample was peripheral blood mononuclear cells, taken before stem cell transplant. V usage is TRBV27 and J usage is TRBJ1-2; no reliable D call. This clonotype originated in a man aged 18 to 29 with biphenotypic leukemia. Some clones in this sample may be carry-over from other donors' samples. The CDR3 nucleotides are TGTGCCAGCAGTTTAGTAACTGGATACGGCTACACCTTC. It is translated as CASSLVTGYGYTF.